This TCR beta chain was captured in a study of blood T cell repertoires in COVID-19. Study details: The study drew acute and convalescent COVID-19 samples from the United States, Italy and Spain.

The CDR3 is 15 residues long. Germline V lookup: CDR1 KGHSH, CDR2 LQKENI. The V gene end was trimmed by 3 bases and the J gene end by 1 base; junction bases not matched to a gene: 4. In the authors' workflow: Estimation of nucleated cell counts was performed using reference gene primer amplification. The assay was immunoSEQ multiplex PCR, and TCRdb's table has in-frame clones only and misses some. That table is the source of V, J and clone size, and D and trimming were worked out from the DNA. Of approximately 85,000 clones listed, approximately 90% are singletons. Input material: peripheral blood. The chain joins TRBV18 to TRBJ2-7, with 9 bases matching TRBD1. This clonotype originated in a man in his fifties with active or convalescent COVID-19. The CDR3 loop is CASSPFGQGSYEQYF. The CDR3 nucleotides are TGTGCCAGCTCACCCTTCGGACAGGGGTCCTACGAGCAGTACTTC.